What follows are 27 T cell receptor beta chains derived from one specimen sequenced in a study of response to subunit inactivated influenza vaccine. TCRdb called the RT-PCR reads again in MiXCR, with one record for every CDR3 protein. The sample records 650,000 to 800,000 distinct CDR3 sequences, approximately 17% being singletons. The source material was PBMCs from blood, sampled roughly 5 days after vaccination. The receptors come from a man between 45 and 60 years old who received an inactivated influenza vaccine.

This chain links TRBV4-3 with TRBJ2-1; D is undetermined. The CDR3 runs 16 residues. In germline, CDR1 is LGHNA, CDR2 YSLEER. With 1 base removed from V and 3 bases from J, the gap between germline ends came to 13 bases. CDR3 DNA sequence: TGCGCCAGCAGCCAAGGGACCACCCAAAACTACAATGAGCAGTTCTTC. It yields the protein CASSQGTTQNYNEQFF.

The sample holds many counts of this clonotype. This chain uses TRBV11-1 with TRBJ1-1; D not certain. This CDR3 is 13 amino acids long. With 0 bases removed from V and 5 bases from J, the gap between germline ends came to 7 bases. Germline V gene lookup returns CDR1 SGHAT and CDR2 FQDESV (reference sequence). CDR3 bases: TGTGCCAGCAGCTTAGCGCCGTCGACTGAAGCTTTCTTT. Translation gives CASSLAPSTEAFF.

The rearrangement uses TRBV7-9 and TRBJ2-3; D unresolved. The V gene's germline CDR1 is SEHNR and CDR2 FQNEAQ (reference sequence). This CDR3 has 16 residues. Trimming left V 3 bases short and J 1 base short, with 14 bases between. DNA for the CDR3: TGTGCCAGCAGCTTTAGTAGACGGCTGGGCACAGATACGCAGTATTTT. As protein: CASSFSRRLGTDTQYF.

This chain uses TRBV5-1 with TRBJ2-2; 7 nucleotides agree with TRBD1. CDR1 SGHRS and CDR2 YFSETQ come from the germline V gene. V was clipped by 4 bases and J by 6 bases; unmatched bases: 15. The CDR3 contains 17 residues. CDR3 loop: CASSLGWLTGHAGELFF. Here the CDR3 DNA reads TGCGCCAGCAGCCTTGGATGGTTGACAGGGCACGCCGGGGAGCTGTTTTTT.

This clonotype occurred many times. The chain joins TRBV12-3 or TRBV12-4 to TRBJ2-2; no reliable D call. This CDR3 contains 15 residues. Deletions cut 2 bases from V and 6 bases from J, with 13 bases between. Written as DNA, the CDR3 is TGTGCCAGCAGTTTAAATGGCCTAGTGGCCGGGGAGCTGTTTTTT. Translated, it gives CASSLNGLVAGELFF.

This clonotype was found a few times. J is TRBJ1-3 and V is TRBV15, with no clear D. The CDR3 contains 15 residues. The germline V gene encodes CDR1 LNHNV and CDR2 YYDKDF (reference sequence). Trimming cost V 0 bases and J 2 bases, with 8 bases left between them. The CDR3 protein is CATSRDPQAGNTIYF. CDR3 DNA sequence: TGTGCCACCAGCAGAGATCCCCAGGCTGGAAACACCATATATTTT.

This clonotype was picked up a small number of times. The rearrangement links TRBV18 to TRBJ2-1; possibly TRBD2 for D (6 bases). Germline-derived CDR1 and CDR2 are KGHSH and LQKENI. Trimming stripped 3 bases from V and 6 bases from J, with 12 bases between. The CDR3 consists of 14 residues. CDR3: CASSPQRATNEQFF. CDR3 nucleotide sequence: TGTGCCAGCTCACCCCAGCGGGCAACCAATGAGCAGTTCTTC.

This clonotype was picked up one time. The rearrangement links TRBV20-1 to TRBJ2-1; weak D call: TRBD2 (6 bases). The CDR3 is 16 amino acids. Per germline, CDR1 DFQATT and CDR2 SNEGSKA (reference sequence). The V gene lost 4 bases and the J gene lost 1 base, with 17 bases spanning the gap. The CDR3 loop is CSAIETRGTSYNEQFF. CDR3 DNA sequence: TGCAGTGCTATTGAGACTAGGGGTACATCCTACAATGAGCAGTTCTTC.

The rearrangement links TRBV6-2 or TRBV6-3 to TRBJ2-6; D possibly corresponds to TRBD2 (6 bases). V lost 8 bases and J lost 1, with 18 bases in between. Per the germline V gene, CDR1 is MNHEY and CDR2 is SVGEGT. This CDR3 comprises 17 residues. The CDR3 DNA follows: TGTGCCAGCGTTGCGGGAAGGGTTTTATCTGGGGCCAACGTCCTGACTTTC. This sequence encodes CASVAGRVLSGANVLTF.

This rearrangement joins TRBV20-1 to TRBJ2-7, with D unresolved. CDR3 size: 12 residues. The V gene lost 0 bases and the J gene lost 5 bases, with 8 bases spanning the gap. The germline CDR1 and CDR2 sequences are DFQATT and SNEGSKA (reference sequence). The CDR3 sequence is CSARDKLDEQYF. The CDR3 DNA follows: TGCAGTGCTAGAGATAAACTGGACGAGCAGTACTTC.

This clonotype was counted between two and nine times. This rearrangement joins TRBV7-8 to TRBJ2-1; D might be TRBD2 (6 bases). V gave up 6 bases and J gave up 0 bases, with 12 bases separating them. The CDR3 sequence is 15 residues long. Germline assignment: CDR1 SGHVS and CDR2 FQNEAQ. The chain's CDR3 is CASRPRRDSYNEQFF. The CDR3 DNA is TGTGCCAGCAGGCCGAGGAGGGACTCCTACAATGAGCAGTTCTTC.

The chain carries TRBV6-2 or TRBV6-3 and TRBJ2-7; perhaps D is TRBD1 or TRBD2 (5 bases each). CDR1 is MNHEY, CDR2 SVGEGT, per germline. This CDR3 spans 13 amino acids. Trimming stripped 6 bases from V and 4 bases from J, with 13 bases between. CDR3 sequence: CASSDGTPYEQYF. DNA for the CDR3: TGTGCCAGCAGCGATGGGACGCCTTACGAGCAGTACTTC.

The chain combines TRBV9 with TRBJ2-6; no reliable D call. Trimming removed 3 bases from V and 0 bases from J, with 7 bases in between. The CDR3 runs 15 residues. Germline loops: CDR1 SGDLS, CDR2 YYNGEE. This CDR3 is CASSAHISGANVLTF. The CDR3 coding sequence is TGTGCCAGCAGCGCACACATCTCTGGGGCCAACGTCCTGACTTTC.

The V gene is TRBV7-2, the J gene TRBJ2-7; TRBD1 aligns across 9 bases. The junction had 6 bases not matched to a gene; V was cut back by 5 bases and J by 1 base. The CDR3 covers 15 residues. The germline CDR1 and CDR2 sequences are SGHTA and FQGNSA. As DNA, the CDR3 is TGTGCCAGCAGCGCGACAGGGGGTAAATCCTACGAGCAGTACTTC. This gives the protein CASSATGGKSYEQYF.

This clonotype appeared a few times. The rearrangement joins TRBV7-2 to TRBJ2-1; 8 nucleotides align to TRBD2. The CDR3 length is 16 residues. Germline V gene lookup returns CDR1 SGHTA and CDR2 FQGNSA. The trim removed 1 base at V and 4 bases at J, leaving 6 bases unmatched. The CDR3 bases are TGTGCCAGCAGCTTAGTGGCCGGGACTAGGTACAATGAGCAGTTCTTC. Protein: CASSLVAGTRYNEQFF. Variable domain in full (rest from reference TRBV7-2 and TRBJ2-1): GAGVSQSPSNKVTEKGKDVELRCDPISGHTALYWYRQSLGQGLEFLIYFQGNSAPDKSGLPSDRFSAERTGGSVSTLTIQRTQQEDSAVYLCASSLVAGTRYNEQFFGPGTRLTVL.

A few counts support this clonotype. V gene TRBV10-3 combines with J gene TRBJ2-7; D possibly corresponds to TRBD2 (6 bases). The germline V and J ends were trimmed by 7 bases and 7 bases, with 17 bases remaining between them. The CDR3 has 13 residues. CDR1 is ENHRY, CDR2 SYGVKD, per germline. Here the CDR3 reads CAIMAGSPSEQYF. CDR3 nucleotide sequence: TGTGCCATCATGGCGGGATCCCCCTCTGAGCAGTACTTC.

This clonotype has just a few counts. The chain links TRBV7-2 to TRBJ2-4; the match to TRBD1 covers 8 bases. After removal of 5 bases from V and 1 base from J, the junction contained 10 bases not matched to a gene. The CDR3 runs to 17 residues. From germline, CDR1 is SGHTA and CDR2 FQGNSA. CDR3 sequence (DNA): TGTGCCAGCAGCAAGGACAGGGCGGGTATTGCCAAAAACATTCAGTACTTC. Its translation: CASSKDRAGIAKNIQYF.

This rearrangement joins TRBV19 to TRBJ2-5; D uncertain. Germline V gives CDR1 LNHDA, CDR2 SQIVND (reference sequence). Trimming stripped 6 bases from V and 5 bases from J, with 13 bases between. CDR3 length: 13 residues. The CDR3 sequence: CASRMTLLETQYF. The CDR3 DNA is TGTGCCAGTAGGATGACGCTGCTGGAGACCCAGTACTTC.

The V and J genes are TRBV7-8 and TRBJ2-3; 10 bases agree with TRBD1. There are 16 residues in the CDR3. The germline V gene has CDR1 SGHVS and CDR2 FQNEAQ. V shed 1 base, J shed 4 bases, and the junction held 5 bases outside the gene matches. The DNA of the CDR3 is TGTGCCAGCAGCTTAGTTAGCGGGACAGGGGCAGATACGCAGTATTTT. It yields the protein CASSLVSGTGADTQYF.

The chain employs TRBV10-3 and TRBJ2-1; weak D call: TRBD2 (5 bases). Trimming pared 3 bases from V and 15 bases from J, leaving 27 bases between. The CDR3 consists of 16 residues. Germline V gene sequence: CDR1 ENHRY, CDR2 SYGVKD. This CDR3 is CAISEAAAPMSTDAFF. CDR3 nucleotide sequence: TGTGCCATCAGTGAAGCGGCAGCCCCGATGTCCACCGACGCGTTCTTC.

This clonotype was seen a few times. The rearrangement joins TRBV29-1 to TRBJ1-1; TRBD1 matches at 7 bases. The CDR3 length is 12 residues. Trimming took 1 base from V and 4 from J; bases not matched to a gene: 0. Germline V gives CDR1 SQVTM, CDR2 ANQGSEA. CDR3 in DNA: TGCAGCGTTGAAGCAGGGGGCACTGAAGCTTTCTTT. It specifies CSVEAGGTEAFF.

This clonotype was recorded at least ten times. V gene TRBV4-1 combines with J gene TRBJ2-3; no firm D call. Germline CDR1 and CDR2: MGHRA and YSYEKL. The CDR3 has 13 residues. V lost 0 bases and J 4 bases, leaving 5 bases between the germline ends. The CDR3 nucleotides read TGCGCCAGCAGCCAAGATCCGCCAGATACGCAGTATTTT. The encoded protein is CASSQDPPDTQYF.

The chain recombines TRBV30 with TRBJ2-7; D possibly corresponds to TRBD1 (6 bases). Trimming shortened V by 5 bases and J by 4 bases, and 12 bases separated the two germline ends. The CDR3 spans 12 residues. The germline CDR1 and CDR2 sequences are GTSNPN and SVGIG (reference sequence). The CDR3 DNA reads as TGTGCCTGGTCTCAACAGGGTTACGAGCAGTACTTC. This translates into CAWSQQGYEQYF.

This chain links TRBV25-1 with TRBJ1-2, with D possibly TRBD1 on 5 matching bases. Germline CDR1 and CDR2: MGHDK and SYGVNS. Trimming cost V 4 bases and J 5 bases, with 8 bases left between them. The CDR3 is made up of 12 amino acids. Here the CDR3 DNA reads TGTGCCAGCAGTGGAGGGGCGTATGGCTACACCTTC. This gives the protein CASSGGAYGYTF.

This clonotype showed up just a few times. The V gene is TRBV20-1, the J gene TRBJ1-6; the D gene is possibly TRBD1 (6 bases). The CDR3 sequence is 17 residues long. The V and J ends lost 1 base and 0 bases respectively, with 13 bases between them. Germline CDR1 DFQATT, CDR2 SNEGSKA (reference sequence). The CDR3 sequence: CSARVGARSSYNSPLHF. DNA for the CDR3: TGCAGTGCTAGAGTGGGGGCGCGAAGCTCCTATAATTCACCCCTCCACTTT.

This clonotype was observed at least ten times. The rearrangement uses TRBV10-3 and TRBJ1-2, with D unclear. V lost 0 bases and J lost 8, with 7 bases in between. The CDR3 loop spans 12 amino acids. Germline CDR1 ENHRY, CDR2 SYGVKD. The CDR3 DNA reads as TGTGCCATCAGTGAGTCGGCGGGAGGCTACACCTTC. Protein: CAISESAGGYTF.

The V gene is TRBV7-2, the J gene TRBJ2-3; 7 positions agree with TRBD2. Germline V CDR1 and CDR2: SGHTA, FQGNSA. The CDR3 length is 17 residues. After removal of 5 bases from V and 2 bases from J, the junction contained 13 bases not matched to a gene. The CDR3 nucleotides read TGTGCCAGCAGCCCCGGATTAGGGCGGGAGAACACAGATACGCAGTATTTT. Protein product: CASSPGLGRENTDTQYF.